One and the same sample provided the 8 T cell receptor beta chains below, sequenced in a study of T cell repertoires in ileal Crohn's disease. Data came from immunoSEQ multiplex PCR; TCRdb stores just in-frame clones and leaves some out. The sample comprises about 2,500 clones, 65% to 80% of which are singletons, and roughly 11% rests with the top ten. Source material: ileal tissue. The receptors were gathered from an adult with Crohn's disease.

CDR3 region: CASSSLQGGDTEAFF. CDR3 DNA: TGTGCCAGCAGCTCCCTCCAGGGCGGGGACACTGAAGCTTTCTTT. The chain uses TRBV13 and TRBJ1-1; tentatively, D is TRBD1 (5 bases). This CDR3 has 15 residues. Germline V gene lookup returns CDR1 PRHDT and CDR2 FYEKMQ (reference sequence). V was trimmed by 4 bases and J by 3 bases, leaving 15 bases between them.

This chain uses TRBV6-5 with TRBJ1-2; D gene uncertain. CDR1 MNHEY and CDR2 SVGAGI come from the germline V gene. Trimming pared 4 bases from V and 1 base from J, leaving 10 bases between. This CDR3 comprises 14 residues. CDR3 in amino acids: CASSSIQFNYGYTF. Here the CDR3 DNA reads TGTGCCAGCAGTTCGATACAATTTAACTATGGCTACACCTTC.

The chain recombines TRBV16 with TRBJ1-1, with D perhaps TRBD1 (6 bases). The CDR3 is 13 amino acids. CDR1 and CDR2 from the germline V gene are KGHSY and FQNENV. Deletions cut 4 bases from V and 11 bases from J, with 17 bases between. In DNA, the CDR3 is TGTGCCAGCAGCCCACACCCCACAGGGACGGCTTTCTTT. The encoded protein is CASSPHPTGTAFF.

J is TRBJ1-3 and V is TRBV11-2; 7 nucleotides line up with TRBD1. Germline V gives CDR1 SGHAT, CDR2 FQNNGV. CDR3 size: 13 residues. Trimming at V came to 3 bases and at J to 4 bases, leaving 0 bases not matched to a gene. CDR3 DNA sequence: TGTGCCAGCAGCTTGGACAGGGGAAACACCATATATTTT. Translated, it gives CASSLDRGNTIYF. Full variable domain (outside the CDR3, taken from reference TRBV11-2 and TRBJ1-3): EAGVAQSPRYKIIEKRQSVAFWCNPISGHATLYWYQQILGQGPKLLIQFQNNGVVDDSQLPKDRFSAERLKGVDSTLKIQPAKLEDSAVYLCASSLDRGNTIYFGEGSWLTVV.

Of note for this clone: A read error may produce the germline difference seen at one junction end. The chain carries TRBV7-7 and TRBJ2-5, with TRBD1 identical over 8 bases. The CDR3 loop spans 13 amino acids. From germline, CDR1 is SSHAT and CDR2 FNYEAQ (reference sequence). The CDR3 reads CASSFDRGETQYF. CDR3 nucleotides: TGTGCTAGCAGCTTTGACAGGGGCGAGACCCAGTACTTC.

This chain joins TRBV4-3 and TRBJ1-6; a weak D match, TRBD1 (5 bases). Germline V gene sequence: CDR1 LGHNA, CDR2 YSLEER. V lost 3 bases and J 8 bases, leaving 11 bases between the germline ends. The CDR3 extends over 14 amino acids. This CDR3 reads CASSQGPGDSPLHF. The CDR3 DNA follows: TGCGCCAGCAGCCAGGGGCCGGGGGATTCACCCCTCCACTTT.

The rearrangement joins TRBV5-4 to TRBJ2-5; TRBD1 agrees at 7 bases. Germline V lookup: CDR1 SGHNT, CDR2 YYREEE (reference sequence). V trimming: 1 base; J trimming: 5 bases; junction bases outside the gene matches: 5. The CDR3 sequence is 14 residues long. In DNA form, the CDR3 reads TGTGCCAGCAGCTTGAAAGGGGGCAGCGAGACCCAGTACTTC. Translating gives CASSLKGGSETQYF.

The chain employs TRBV27 and TRBJ1-2; D uncertain. CDR1 is MNHEY, CDR2 SMNVEV, per germline (reference sequence). CDR3 length equals 15 residues. V was cut by 5 bases and J by 4 bases, with 17 bases left in between. The CDR3 region has the DNA TGTGCCAGCAGTCCTCGACACCACGAGGGCTATGGCTACACCTTC. It codes for CASSPRHHEGYGYTF.